The 29 T cell receptor beta chains in this list originate from one sample, sequenced in a study of T cells in Graves' hyperthyroidism and ophthalmopathy. Regions amplified from RNA transcripts were the TCR beta CDR3 regions. The HTBI primer set was used in a first-round RT-PCR of the TCR CDR3. TCRdb itself ran the multiplex PCR reads through MiXCR, one entry per CDR3 protein. There are a few hundred thousand distinct CDR3 sequences in the sample; about 15% occur only once, and 5.8% lies in the top ten. The sample comprised blood. The receptors shown here come from a woman aged 25-40 years with Graves' hyperthyroidism that later progressed to Graves' ophthalmopathy.

This clonotype was observed a few times. This sequence joins TRBV28 and TRBJ2-4, with unresolved D. Trimming cost V 3 bases and J 1 base, with 7 bases left between them. CDR1 is MDHEN, CDR2 SYDVKM, per germline. The CDR3 runs to 14 residues. CDR3 residues: CASSFSLAKNIQYF. CDR3 bases: TGTGCCAGCAGTTTCAGCTTGGCCAAAAACATTCAGTACTTC. Together with reference TRBV28 and TRBJ2-4, the CDR3 gives the full variable domain: DVKVTQSSRYLVKRTGEKVFLECVQDMDHENMFWYRQDPGLGLRLIYFSYDVKMKEKGDIPEGYSVSREKKERFSLILESASTNQTSMYLCASSFSLAKNIQYFGAGTRLSVL.

The chain links TRBV7-4 to TRBJ1-1; D remains ambiguous. Trimming left V 5 bases short and J 1 base short, with 5 bases between. CDR1 and CDR2 (germline): SGHVT, SQSDAQ. The CDR3 spans 12 residues. As DNA, the CDR3 is TGTGCCAGCAGCCGCAAGAACACTGAAGCTTTCTTT. Protein: CASSRKNTEAFF.

In this sample, this clonotype turned up many times. The chain has TRBV7-9 and TRBJ1-1, with 10 positions matching TRBD1. The V segment lost 5 bases and the J segment 0 bases; nucleotides outside the gene matches: 3. There are 15 residues in the CDR3. The germline CDR1 and CDR2 sequences are SEHNR and FQNEAQ (reference sequence). In DNA, the CDR3 is TGTGCCAGCAGCCGACAGGGGGCCTTGAACACTGAAGCTTTCTTT. Translated: CASSRQGALNTEAFF.

Comments on this clonotype: It may be a read error: a sequence one base away is much more abundant. The chain employs TRBV6-1 and TRBJ1-2, with D maybe TRBD1 (5 bases). CDR3 length equals 16 residues. Germline V CDR1 and CDR2: MNHNS, SASEGT. Trimming took 4 bases from V and 0 from J, leaving 15 bases between them. CDR3: CASSGWGPNTNYGYTF. The CDR3 DNA reads TGTGCCAGCAGTGGCTGGGGACCCAACACTAACTATGGCTACACCTTC.

There are many counts of this clonotype. This chain links TRBV20-1 with TRBJ2-5, with unresolved D. The CDR3 totals 13 residues. V was trimmed by 1 base and J by 5 bases, leaving 11 bases between them. Per the germline V gene, CDR1 is DFQATT and CDR2 is SNEGSKA (reference sequence). This chain's CDR3 is CSARAVGWETQYF. Here the CDR3 DNA reads TGCAGTGCTAGAGCGGTTGGATGGGAGACCCAGTACTTC.

The chain employs TRBV19 and TRBJ2-5, with a weak D call TRBD2 (5 bases). Germline loops: CDR1 LNHDA, CDR2 SQIVND (reference sequence). V gave up 7 bases and J gave up 4 bases, with 13 bases separating them. CDR3 length: 13 residues. The CDR3 is CASIPGSGETQYF. CDR3 DNA sequence: TGTGCCAGTATCCCAGGAAGCGGAGAGACCCAGTACTTC.

The table lists this clonotype with a few counts. V usage is TRBV6-4 and J usage is TRBJ2-2; unclear D gene. The CDR3 spans 14 residues. V was cut by 5 bases and J by 3 bases, with 10 bases left in between. Germline lookup yields CDR1 MRHNA and CDR2 SNTAGT. The CDR3 here is CASSPSPDTGELFF. CDR3 bases: TGTGCCAGCAGTCCATCCCCGGACACCGGGGAGCTGTTTTTT.

The chain carries TRBV10-3 and TRBJ1-1, with 9 bases lining up with TRBD1. Germline V gives CDR1 ENHRY, CDR2 SYGVKD. The CDR3 is 15 residues long. J gave up 1 base and V 4 bases, and 4 bases lay outside the gene matches. DNA of the CDR3: TGTGCCATCAGTGCCGACAGGGGGGGGAACACTGAAGCTTTCTTT. This encodes CAISADRGGNTEAFF.

In its sample, this clonotype was seen a few times. V usage is TRBV5-1 and J usage is TRBJ1-2; D gene unclear. The CDR3 is 13 residues long. CDR1 is SGHRS, CDR2 YFSETQ, per germline. Trimming took off 1 base at V and 3 bases at J, with 7 bases between the two ends. The CDR3 loop is CASSLSIDYGYTF. CDR3 DNA: TGCGCCAGCAGCTTGTCTATAGACTATGGCTACACCTTC.

This chain connects TRBV18 to TRBJ2-1; D is uncertain. CDR1 is KGHSH and CDR2 is LQKENI in the germline V gene. V gave up 3 bases and J gave up 12 bases, with 15 bases separating them. The CDR3 totals 13 residues. This CDR3 reads CASSPTDTTSQFF. For the CDR3, the DNA is TGTGCCAGCTCACCGACCGACACTACTTCGCAGTTCTTC.

Many counts were recorded for this clonotype. V is TRBV10-3 and J is TRBJ2-7; D gene unclear. The ends were cut back, 2 bases at V and 6 bases at J, with 11 bases in the middle. This CDR3 region has 13 residues. In germline, CDR1 is ENHRY, CDR2 SYGVKD. CDR3 loop: CAISEGGPIEQYF. The CDR3 nucleotides are TGTGCCATCAGTGAGGGTGGCCCTATCGAGCAGTACTTC.

This clonotype was counted many times. V gene TRBV12-3 or TRBV12-4 combines with J gene TRBJ1-5, with 7 bases matching TRBD1. V lost 2 bases, J lost 4 bases, and 5 bases stayed unmatched. The CDR3 contains 15 residues. The CDR3 region is CASSLNRDRNQPQHF. Written as DNA, the CDR3 is TGTGCCAGCAGTTTAAATCGGGACAGAAATCAGCCCCAGCATTTT.

This clonotype was detected only a few times. The rearrangement uses TRBV9 and TRBJ2-1, with TRBD2 matching over 7 bases. V lost 0 bases to trimming and J lost 4 bases; unmatched junction nucleotides: 7. Per germline, CDR1 SGDLS and CDR2 YYNGEE. This CDR3 contains 16 residues. The CDR3 region is CASSVDMAGAYNEQFF. The CDR3, as DNA: TGTGCCAGCAGCGTAGACATGGCGGGAGCGTACAATGAGCAGTTCTTC. The full variable domain, with the rest looked up from reference TRBV9 and TRBJ2-1, is DSGVTQTPKHLITATGQRVTLRCSPRSGDLSVYWYQQSLDQGLQFLIQYYNGEERAKGNILERFSAQQFPDLHSELNLSSLELGDSALYFCASSVDMAGAYNEQFFGPGTRLTVL.

Worth noting for this clonotype: A read error may be the cause here, since a much bigger clone is one base away. The chain has TRBV30 and TRBJ2-1; D is tentatively TRBD1 or TRBD2 (5 bases each). V was trimmed by 3 bases and J by 7 bases, leaving 19 bases between them. Germline V gene sequence: CDR1 GTSNPN, CDR2 SVGIG (reference sequence). The CDR3 has 15 residues. The DNA of the CDR3 is TGTGCCTGGAGCGGTACAGGACTGGAAGGAAATGAGCAGTTCTTC. This gives the protein CAWSGTGLEGNEQFF.

This clonotype has ten or more counts. The genes are TRBV12-3 or TRBV12-4 and TRBJ2-4; possibly TRBD1 for D (7 bases). CDR3 size: 12 residues. Trimming removed 7 bases at V and 7 bases at J, with 11 bases between. The CDR3: CASMTGRNIQYF. DNA of the CDR3: TGTGCCAGCATGACAGGGAGGAACATTCAGTACTTC.

This clonotype was seen a few times. The chain links TRBV12-3 or TRBV12-4 to TRBJ1-1; D may be TRBD1 (5 bases). V lost 6 bases and J 10 bases, leaving 15 bases between the germline ends. The CDR3 is 12 residues long. CDR3 residues: CASSYSRVGAFF. In DNA, the CDR3 is TGTGCCAGCAGCTACAGCAGGGTCGGAGCTTTCTTT.

This rearrangement joins TRBV9 to TRBJ2-7; D uncertain. Between the trimmed V and J ends, which lost 1 base and 6 bases, there was a span of 11 bases. The CDR3 sequence is 13 residues long. The germline CDR1 and CDR2 sequences are SGDLS and YYNGEE. The DNA of the CDR3 is TGTGCCAGCAGCGTAAATGTTATGACCGAGCAGTACTTC. As protein: CASSVNVMTEQYF. The full variable domain, completed using reference TRBV9 and TRBJ2-7, is DSGVTQTPKHLITATGQRVTLRCSPRSGDLSVYWYQQSLDQGLQFLIQYYNGEERAKGNILERFSAQQFPDLHSELNLSSLELGDSALYFCASSVNVMTEQYFGPGTRLTVT.

This clonotype was detected many times. The chain couples TRBV7-2 to TRBJ2-3, with D maybe TRBD2 (6 bases). Germline-derived CDR1 and CDR2 are SGHTA and FQGNSA. V was trimmed by 6 bases and J by 3 bases, leaving 13 bases between them. The CDR3 sequence is 14 residues long. CDR3 nucleotides: TGTGCCAGCAGTTGGAGGGTAGGGACAGATACGCAGTATTTT. Its translation: CASSWRVGTDTQYF.

This clonotype was recorded a few times. J is TRBJ2-1 and V is TRBV30; no reliable D call. Germline CDR1 GTSNPN, CDR2 SVGIG (reference sequence). This CDR3 comprises 12 residues. The ends were cut back, 0 bases at V and 8 bases at J, with 8 bases in the middle. In nucleotides, the CDR3 is TGTGCCTGGAGTGTAAGCTCTTATGAGCAGTTCTTC. It codes for CAWSVSSYEQFF.

There are many counts of this clonotype. The CDR3 sequence: CAWRGLAGVERETQYF. CDR3 nucleotides: TGTGCCTGGAGGGGGCTAGCGGGAGTGGAGCGAGAGACCCAGTACTTC. The V and J genes are TRBV30 and TRBJ2-5; 10 positions agree with TRBD2. Germline V gene sequence: CDR1 GTSNPN, CDR2 SVGIG (reference sequence). V trimming: 3 bases; J trimming: 4 bases; junction bases outside the gene matches: 11. This CDR3 region has 16 residues.

DNA of the CDR3: TGTGCCAGTAGTATAGATCTCGGTGGACAGGGGCTGAGGGGTAGCAATCAGCCCCAGCATTTT. Residues: CASSIDLGGQGLRGSNQPQHF. The genes are TRBV19 and TRBJ1-5; 9 bases are shared with TRBD1. Losses at the gene ends were 0 bases for V and 0 bases for J; bases not matched to a gene: 15. This CDR3 has 21 residues. The germline V gene has CDR1 LNHDA and CDR2 SQIVND (reference sequence). Based on the CDR3 plus reference TRBV19 and TRBJ1-5, the full variable domain is DGGITQSPKYLFRKEGQNVTLSCEQNLNHDAMYWYRQDPGQGLRLIYYSQIVNDFQKGDIAEGYSVSREKKESFPLTVTSAQKNPTAFYLCASSIDLGGQGLRGSNQPQHFGDGTRLSIL.

This clonotype was counted a few times. The chain uses TRBV6-1 and TRBJ1-2, with D hard to call. Germline values: CDR1 MNHNS, CDR2 SASEGT. V was cut by 5 bases and J by 8 bases, with 21 bases left in between. The CDR3 extends over 15 amino acids. The CDR3 loop is CASSTPSGPSAGYTF. CDR3 nucleotides: TGTGCCAGCAGTACGCCTTCCGGGCCGTCGGCAGGCTACACCTTC.

For this clonotype: This may be a read error: a much more frequent sequence differs by one nucleotide. The chain couples TRBV6-1 to TRBJ1-6; possible D gene TRBD1, 5 bases. The CDR3 is made up of 14 amino acids. Per germline, CDR1 MNHNS and CDR2 SASEGT. V was pared by 11 bases and J by 10 bases, with 21 bases between. The CDR3 region is CAARGRPPGSPLHF. CDR3 DNA sequence: TGTGCCGCAAGGGGACGGCCTCCCGGGTCACCCCTCCACTTT.

At least ten counts were recorded for this clonotype. The V call is TRBV19, the J call TRBJ1-1; TRBD1 aligns across 8 bases. The CDR3 loop spans 15 amino acids. CDR1 and CDR2 from the germline V gene are LNHDA and SQIVND (reference sequence). V gave up 2 bases and J gave up 5 bases; unmatched junction bases: 7. CDR3 amino acids: CASSIPRTGLTEAFF. CDR3 coding DNA: TGTGCCAGTAGTATACCAAGGACAGGGCTGACTGAAGCTTTCTTT.

The CDR3 loop reads CASPNRGREAFF. The CDR3 DNA is TGTGCCAGTCCTAACAGGGGGCGAGAAGCTTTCTTT. The V gene is TRBV19, the J gene TRBJ1-1, with 9 bases that match TRBD1. This CDR3 has 12 amino acids. V gave up 8 bases and J gave up 8 bases; unmatched junction bases: 6. Germline V lookup: CDR1 LNHDA, CDR2 SQIVND (reference sequence).

The rearrangement joins TRBV20-1 to TRBJ2-7; D uncertain. The CDR3 is made up of 15 amino acids. Per the germline V gene, CDR1 is DFQATT and CDR2 is SNEGSKA (reference sequence). Trimming took 0 bases from V and 0 from J, leaving 12 bases between them. In DNA form, the CDR3 reads TGCAGTGCTAGAGACCGCCTCGGGCCCTCCTACGAGCAGTACTTC. Translation gives CSARDRLGPSYEQYF.

This clonotype occurred a few times. The gene calls are TRBV3-1 and TRBJ1-2; possible D gene TRBD1, 6 bases. V lost 0 bases, J lost 11 bases, and 13 bases lay in between. The CDR3 spans 13 residues. Per the germline V gene, CDR1 is LGHDT and CDR2 is YNNKEL (reference sequence). CDR3 protein: CASSQEERGGYTF. CDR3 nucleotides: TGTGCCAGCAGCCAAGAAGAAAGGGGGGGATACACCTTC.

This clonotype was seen ten or more times. This chain uses TRBV28 with TRBJ2-1; D gene ambiguous. The germline gives CDR1 MDHEN, CDR2 SYDVKM. Trimming took off 4 bases at V and 3 bases at J, with 16 bases between the two ends. The CDR3 loop spans 16 amino acids. In nucleotides, the CDR3 is TGTGCCAGCAGTTCCTACAGCCTGGGGTTCTACAATGAGCAGTTCTTC. Translating gives CASSSYSLGFYNEQFF. The whole variable domain, remainder taken from reference TRBV28 and TRBJ2-1, is DVKVTQSSRYLVKRTGEKVFLECVQDMDHENMFWYRQDPGLGLRLIYFSYDVKMKEKGDIPEGYSVSREKKERFSLILESASTNQTSMYLCASSSYSLGFYNEQFFGPGTRLTVL.

This clonotype was seen ten or more times. Written as DNA, the CDR3 is TGTGCCAGCGGGTGGACAGGGGATGAAAAACTGTTTTTT. Its translation: CASGWTGDEKLFF. The rearrangement uses TRBV27 and TRBJ1-4; 9 nucleotides align to TRBD1. The V segment lost 8 bases and the J segment 6 bases; nucleotides outside the gene matches: 4. CDR1 and CDR2 (germline): MNHEY, SMNVEV (reference sequence). The CDR3 has 13 amino acids.